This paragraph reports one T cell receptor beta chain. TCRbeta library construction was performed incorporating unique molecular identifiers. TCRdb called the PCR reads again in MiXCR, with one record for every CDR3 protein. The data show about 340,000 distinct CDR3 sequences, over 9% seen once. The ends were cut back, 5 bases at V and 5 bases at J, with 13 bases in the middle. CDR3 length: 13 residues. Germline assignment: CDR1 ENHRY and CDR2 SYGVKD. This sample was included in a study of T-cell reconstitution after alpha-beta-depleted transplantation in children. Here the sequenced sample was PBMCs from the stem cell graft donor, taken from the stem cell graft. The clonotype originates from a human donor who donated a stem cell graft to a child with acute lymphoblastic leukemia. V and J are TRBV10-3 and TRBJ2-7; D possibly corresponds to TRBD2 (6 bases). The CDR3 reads CAISRGLSDEQYF. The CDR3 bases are TGTGCCATCAGTCGAGGACTATCGGACGAGCAGTACTTC.